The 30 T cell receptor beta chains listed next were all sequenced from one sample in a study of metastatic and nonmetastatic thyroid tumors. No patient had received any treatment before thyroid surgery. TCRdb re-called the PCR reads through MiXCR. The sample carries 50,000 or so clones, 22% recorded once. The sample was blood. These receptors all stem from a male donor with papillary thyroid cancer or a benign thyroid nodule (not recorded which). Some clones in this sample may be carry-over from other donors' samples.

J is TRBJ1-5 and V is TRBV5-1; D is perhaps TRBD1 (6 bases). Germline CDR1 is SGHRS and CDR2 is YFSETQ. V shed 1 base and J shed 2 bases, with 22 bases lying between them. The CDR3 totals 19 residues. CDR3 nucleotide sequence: TGCGCCAGCAGCTTGAAGCCCAGGGGTGCCTCGTTTGGCAATCAGCCCCAGCATTTT. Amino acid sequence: CASSLKPRGASFGNQPQHF.

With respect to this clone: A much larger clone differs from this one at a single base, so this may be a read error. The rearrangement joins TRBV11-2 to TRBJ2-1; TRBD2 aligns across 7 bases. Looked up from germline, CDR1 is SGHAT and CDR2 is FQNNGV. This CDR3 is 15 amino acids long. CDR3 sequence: CANSLVGGPENEQFF. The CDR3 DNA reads TGTGCCAACAGCTTAGTGGGAGGGCCGGAAAATGAGCAGTTCTTC.

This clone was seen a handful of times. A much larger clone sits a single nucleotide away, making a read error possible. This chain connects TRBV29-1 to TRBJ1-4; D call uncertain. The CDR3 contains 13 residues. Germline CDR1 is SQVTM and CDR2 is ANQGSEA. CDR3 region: CSVGVLGLGKPFF. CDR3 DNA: TGCAGCGTTGGCGTGTTGGGTCTGGGGAAACCGTTTTTT.

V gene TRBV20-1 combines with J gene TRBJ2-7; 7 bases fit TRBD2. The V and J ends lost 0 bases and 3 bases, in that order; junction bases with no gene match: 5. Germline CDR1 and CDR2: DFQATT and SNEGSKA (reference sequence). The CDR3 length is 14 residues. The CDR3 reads CSAREAREYYEQYF. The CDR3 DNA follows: TGCAGTGCTAGAGAGGCGCGGGAGTACTACGAGCAGTACTTC.

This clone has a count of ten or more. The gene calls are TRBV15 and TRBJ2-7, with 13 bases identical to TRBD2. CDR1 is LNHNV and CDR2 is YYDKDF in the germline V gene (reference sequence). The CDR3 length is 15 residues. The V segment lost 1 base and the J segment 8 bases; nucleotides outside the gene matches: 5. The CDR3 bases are TGTGCCACCAGCAGAGGACTAGCGGGAGGAAGAAAGCAGTACTTC. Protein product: CATSRGLAGGRKQYF.

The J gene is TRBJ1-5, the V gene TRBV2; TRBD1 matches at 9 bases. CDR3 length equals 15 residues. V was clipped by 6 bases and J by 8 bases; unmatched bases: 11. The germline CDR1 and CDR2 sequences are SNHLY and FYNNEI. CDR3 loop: CASRYQGQGDKPQHF. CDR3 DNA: TGTGCCAGCAGATACCAGGGACAGGGTGACAAGCCCCAGCATTTT.

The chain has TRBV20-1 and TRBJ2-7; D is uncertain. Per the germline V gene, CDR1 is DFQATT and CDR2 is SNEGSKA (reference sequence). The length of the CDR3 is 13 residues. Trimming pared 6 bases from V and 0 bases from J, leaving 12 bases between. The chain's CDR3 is CSAQVADSYEQYF. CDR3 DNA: TGCAGTGCCCAGGTGGCAGACTCCTACGAGCAGTACTTC.

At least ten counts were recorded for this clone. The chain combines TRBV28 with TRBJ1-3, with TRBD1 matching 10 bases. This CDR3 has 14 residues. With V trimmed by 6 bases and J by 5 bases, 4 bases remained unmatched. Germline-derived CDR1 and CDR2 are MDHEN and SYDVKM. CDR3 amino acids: CASRVDRGRNTIYF. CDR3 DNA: TGTGCCAGCAGGGTGGACAGGGGGAGAAACACCATATATTTT.

CDR3 sequence (DNA): TGTGCCAGCAGCTACAGAGCGTACAGGTCCGGGGAGCTGTTTTTT. Its protein product is CASSYRAYRSGELFF. The chain recombines TRBV11-2 with TRBJ2-2; D may be TRBD1 (5 bases). Trimming stripped 4 bases from V and 6 bases from J, with 15 bases between. Germline CDR1 SGHAT, CDR2 FQNNGV. The CDR3 is 15 amino acids.

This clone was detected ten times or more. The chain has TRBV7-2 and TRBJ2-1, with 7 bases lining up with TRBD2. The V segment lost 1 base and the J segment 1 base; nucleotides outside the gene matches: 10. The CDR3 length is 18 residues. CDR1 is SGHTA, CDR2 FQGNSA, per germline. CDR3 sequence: CASSLGSKREGSYNEQFF. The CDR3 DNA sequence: TGTGCCAGCAGCTTAGGTTCCAAGCGGGAAGGTTCCTACAATGAGCAGTTCTTC.

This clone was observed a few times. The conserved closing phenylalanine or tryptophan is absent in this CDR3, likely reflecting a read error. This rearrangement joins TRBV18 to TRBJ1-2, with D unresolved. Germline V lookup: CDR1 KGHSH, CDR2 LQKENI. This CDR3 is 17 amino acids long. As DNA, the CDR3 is TGTACCAGCTCACTCCGTCTAGCGGGCGATCAAGCTCATGGCTACACCTCC. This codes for CTSSLRLAGDQAHGYTS.

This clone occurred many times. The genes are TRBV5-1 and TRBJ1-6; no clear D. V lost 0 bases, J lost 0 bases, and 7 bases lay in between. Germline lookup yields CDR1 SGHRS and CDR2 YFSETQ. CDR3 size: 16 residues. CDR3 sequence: CASSLERRSYNSPLHF. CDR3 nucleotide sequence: TGCGCCAGCAGCTTGGAGCGGCGCTCCTATAATTCACCCCTCCACTTT. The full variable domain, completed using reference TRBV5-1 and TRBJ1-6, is KAGVTQTPRYLIKTRGQQVTLSCSPISGHRSVSWYQQTPGQGLQFLFEYFSETQRNKGNFPGRFSGRQFSNSRSEMNVSTLELGDSALYLCASSLERRSYNSPLHFGNGTRLTVT.

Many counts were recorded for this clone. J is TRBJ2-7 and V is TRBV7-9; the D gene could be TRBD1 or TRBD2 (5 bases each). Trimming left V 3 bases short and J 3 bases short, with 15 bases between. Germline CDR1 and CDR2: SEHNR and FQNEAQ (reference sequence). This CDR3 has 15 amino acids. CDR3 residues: CASSLGRELVYEQYF. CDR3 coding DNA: TGTGCCAGCAGCTTGGGCAGGGAGCTAGTCTACGAGCAGTACTTC.

CDR3: CASSPEVGGYTF. CDR3 bases: TGTGCCAGCAGTCCGGAGGTGGGAGGCTACACCTTC. V and J are TRBV12-3 or TRBV12-4 and TRBJ1-2; no clear D gene. CDR3 length: 12 residues. Trimming cost V 5 bases and J 8 bases, with 12 bases left between them.

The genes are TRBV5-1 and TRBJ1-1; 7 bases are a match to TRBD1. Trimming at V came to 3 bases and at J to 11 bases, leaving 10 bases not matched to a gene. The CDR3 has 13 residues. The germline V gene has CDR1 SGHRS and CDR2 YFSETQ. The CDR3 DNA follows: TGCGCCAGCAGCTCGAAGACAGGGTTGTATGCTTTCTTT. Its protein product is CASSSKTGLYAFF.

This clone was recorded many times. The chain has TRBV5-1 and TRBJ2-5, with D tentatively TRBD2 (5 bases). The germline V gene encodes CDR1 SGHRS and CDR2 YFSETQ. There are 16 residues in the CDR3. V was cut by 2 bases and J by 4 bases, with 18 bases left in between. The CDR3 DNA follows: TGCGCCAGCAGCTTTGTGGGTTTGGCTAGCCGAGAGACCCAGTACTTC. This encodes CASSFVGLASRETQYF.

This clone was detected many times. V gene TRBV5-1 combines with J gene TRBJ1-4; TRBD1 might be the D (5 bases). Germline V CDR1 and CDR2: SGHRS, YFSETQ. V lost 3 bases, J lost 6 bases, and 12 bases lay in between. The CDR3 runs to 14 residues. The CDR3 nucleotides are TGCGCCAGCAGCTCGACGGGACGGCATGAAAAACTGTTTTTT. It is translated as CASSSTGRHEKLFF.

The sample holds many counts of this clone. Here the CDR3 DNA reads TGTGCCAGCAGCCACTCAGGGGAAGGGAACACTGAAGCTTTCTTT. Translation: CASSHSGEGNTEAFF. The V gene is TRBV6-1, the J gene TRBJ1-1; weak D call: TRBD1 (6 bases). CDR1 is MNHNS, CDR2 SASEGT, per germline. V was shortened by 6 bases and J by 1 base, with 15 bases between the two germline ends. The CDR3 is 15 residues long.

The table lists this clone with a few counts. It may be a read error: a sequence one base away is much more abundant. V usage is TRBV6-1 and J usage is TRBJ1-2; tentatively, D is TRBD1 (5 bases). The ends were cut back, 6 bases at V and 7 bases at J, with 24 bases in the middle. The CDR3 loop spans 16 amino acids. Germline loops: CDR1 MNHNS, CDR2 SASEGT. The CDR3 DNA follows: TGTGCCAGCAGCTACCTCCCCGGGACGGGGGGATTTGGCTACACCTTC. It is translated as CASSYLPGTGGFGYTF.

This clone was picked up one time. The CDR3, as DNA: TGCAGTGCTAGGACTACTAGCGGGGGGGCAGATACGCAGTATTTT. Amino acid sequence: CSARTTSGGADTQYF. V is TRBV20-1 and J is TRBJ2-3; 13 bases are shared with TRBD2. The trim removed 3 bases at V and 4 bases at J, leaving 4 bases unmatched. Germline V gene data show CDR1 as DFQATT and CDR2 as SNEGSKA (reference sequence). CDR3 length: 15 amino acids.

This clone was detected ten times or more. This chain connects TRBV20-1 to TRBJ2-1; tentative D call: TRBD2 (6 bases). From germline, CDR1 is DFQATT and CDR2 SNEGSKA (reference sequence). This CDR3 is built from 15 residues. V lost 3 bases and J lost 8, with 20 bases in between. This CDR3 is CSARRGGASRDEQFF. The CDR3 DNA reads TGCAGTGCTAGGAGGGGAGGAGCGTCGAGGGATGAGCAGTTCTTC.

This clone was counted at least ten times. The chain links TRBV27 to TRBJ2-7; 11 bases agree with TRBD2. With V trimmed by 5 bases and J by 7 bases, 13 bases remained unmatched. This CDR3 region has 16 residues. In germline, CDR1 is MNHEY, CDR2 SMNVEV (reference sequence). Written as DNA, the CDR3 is TGTGCCAGCAGTCCCCGCATAGCGGGGGGGGAGTGGGAGCAGTACTTC. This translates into CASSPRIAGGEWEQYF.

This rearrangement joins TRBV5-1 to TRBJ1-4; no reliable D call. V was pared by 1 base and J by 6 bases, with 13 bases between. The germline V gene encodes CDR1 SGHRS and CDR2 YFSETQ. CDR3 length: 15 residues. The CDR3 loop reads CASSLIVGSDEKLFF. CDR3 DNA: TGCGCCAGCAGCTTGATCGTGGGGTCGGATGAAAAACTGTTTTTT.

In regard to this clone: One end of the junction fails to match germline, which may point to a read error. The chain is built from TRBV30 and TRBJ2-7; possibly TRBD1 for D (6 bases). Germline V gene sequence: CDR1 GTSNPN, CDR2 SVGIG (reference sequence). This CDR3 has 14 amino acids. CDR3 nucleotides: TGTACCTGGCGGAACAGGGCGTTGGGTTACGAGCAGTACTTC. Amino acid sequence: CTWRNRALGYEQYF.

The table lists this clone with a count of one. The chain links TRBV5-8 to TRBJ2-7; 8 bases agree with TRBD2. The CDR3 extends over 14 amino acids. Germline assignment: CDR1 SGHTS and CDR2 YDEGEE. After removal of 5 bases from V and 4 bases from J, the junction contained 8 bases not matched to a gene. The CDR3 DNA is TGTGCCAGCAGGCGTAGCGGGGACCGTTACGAGCAGTACTTC. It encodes CASRRSGDRYEQYF. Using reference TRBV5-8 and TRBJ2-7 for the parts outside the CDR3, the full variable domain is EAGVTQSPTHLIKTRGQQATLRCSPISGHTSVYWYQQALGLGLQFLLWYDEGEERNRGNFPPRFSGRQFPNYSSELNVNALELEDSALYLCASRRSGDRYEQYFGPGTRLTVT.

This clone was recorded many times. CDR3 region: CASSLGGAGGPQHF. The CDR3 nucleotides are TGCGCCAGCAGCTTGGGAGGGGCCGGCGGGCCCCAGCATTTT. The rearrangement links TRBV5-1 to TRBJ1-5; D is possibly TRBD1 (5 bases). This CDR3 is built from 14 residues. CDR1 and CDR2 (germline): SGHRS, YFSETQ. V was cut by 0 bases and J by 9 bases, with 13 bases left in between. The full variable domain, with the rest looked up from reference TRBV5-1 and TRBJ1-5, is KAGVTQTPRYLIKTRGQQVTLSCSPISGHRSVSWYQQTPGQGLQFLFEYFSETQRNKGNFPGRFSGRQFSNSRSEMNVSTLELGDSALYLCASSLGGAGGPQHFGDGTRLSIL.

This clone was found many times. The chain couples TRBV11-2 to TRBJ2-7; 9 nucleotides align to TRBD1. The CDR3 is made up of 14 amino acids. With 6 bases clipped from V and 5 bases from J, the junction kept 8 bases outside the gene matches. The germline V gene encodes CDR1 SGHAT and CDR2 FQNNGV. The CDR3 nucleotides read TGTGCCAGCAGGACCCGGGGACAGGGCCACGAGCAGTACTTC. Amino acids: CASRTRGQGHEQYF.

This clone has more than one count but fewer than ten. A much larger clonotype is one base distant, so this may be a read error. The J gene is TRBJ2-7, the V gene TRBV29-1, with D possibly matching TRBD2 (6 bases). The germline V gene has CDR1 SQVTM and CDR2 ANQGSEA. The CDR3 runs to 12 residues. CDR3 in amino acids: CSVLEGSYDQYF. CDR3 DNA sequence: TGCAGCGTTTTGGAGGGGTCCTACGATCAGTACTTC.

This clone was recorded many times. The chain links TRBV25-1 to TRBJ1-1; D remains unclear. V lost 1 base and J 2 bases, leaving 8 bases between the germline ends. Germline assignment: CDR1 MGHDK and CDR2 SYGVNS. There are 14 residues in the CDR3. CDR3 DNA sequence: TGTGCCAGCAGTGAATTTAGGGCTAACACTGAAGCTTTCTTT. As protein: CASSEFRANTEAFF. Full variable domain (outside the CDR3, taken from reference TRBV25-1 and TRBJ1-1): EADIYQTPRYLVIGTGKKITLECSQTMGHDKMYWYQQDPGMELHLIHYSYGVNSTEKGDLSSESTVSRIRTEHFPLTLESARPSHTSQYLCASSEFRANTEAFFGQGTRLTVV.

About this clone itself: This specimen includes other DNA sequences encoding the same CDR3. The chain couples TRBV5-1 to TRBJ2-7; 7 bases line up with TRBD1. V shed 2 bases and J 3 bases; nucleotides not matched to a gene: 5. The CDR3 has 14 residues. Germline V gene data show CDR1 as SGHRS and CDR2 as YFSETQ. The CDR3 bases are TGCGCCAGCAGCTTCCGGGACAGCTACTACGAGCAGTACTTC. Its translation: CASSFRDSYYEQYF. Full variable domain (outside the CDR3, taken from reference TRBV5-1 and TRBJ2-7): KAGVTQTPRYLIKTRGQQVTLSCSPISGHRSVSWYQQTPGQGLQFLFEYFSETQRNKGNFPGRFSGRQFSNSRSEMNVSTLELGDSALYLCASSFRDSYYEQYFGPGTRLTVT.